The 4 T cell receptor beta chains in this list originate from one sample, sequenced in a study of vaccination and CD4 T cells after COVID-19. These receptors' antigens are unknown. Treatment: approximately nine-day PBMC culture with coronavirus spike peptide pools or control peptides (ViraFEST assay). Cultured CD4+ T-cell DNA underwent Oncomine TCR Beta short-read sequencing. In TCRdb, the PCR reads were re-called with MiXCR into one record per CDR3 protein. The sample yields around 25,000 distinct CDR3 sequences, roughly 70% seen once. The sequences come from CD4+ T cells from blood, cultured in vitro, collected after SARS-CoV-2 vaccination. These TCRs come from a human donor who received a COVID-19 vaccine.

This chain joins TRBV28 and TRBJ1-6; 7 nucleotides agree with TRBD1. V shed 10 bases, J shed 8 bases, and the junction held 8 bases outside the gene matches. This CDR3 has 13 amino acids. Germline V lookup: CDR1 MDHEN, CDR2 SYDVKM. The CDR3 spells CATRRDSHSPLHF. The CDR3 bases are TGTGCCACGCGACGGGACAGTCATTCACCCCTCCACTTT.

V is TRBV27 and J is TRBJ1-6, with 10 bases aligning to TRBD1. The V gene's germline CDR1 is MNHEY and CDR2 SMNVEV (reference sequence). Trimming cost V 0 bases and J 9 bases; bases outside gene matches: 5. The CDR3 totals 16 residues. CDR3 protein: CASSLSPTGGRSPLHF. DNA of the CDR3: TGTGCCAGCAGTTTATCCCCGACAGGGGGCCGTTCACCCCTCCACTTT.

The CDR3 DNA follows: TGTGCCAGCAGCTTAAAGGCCGGTAGCAATCAGCCCCAGCATTTT. Translation: CASSLKAGSNQPQHF. The chain couples TRBV7-2 to TRBJ1-5; D unresolved. Trimming removed 2 bases at V and 0 bases at J, with 8 bases between. The germline CDR1 and CDR2 sequences are SGHTA and FQGNSA. The CDR3 consists of 15 residues.

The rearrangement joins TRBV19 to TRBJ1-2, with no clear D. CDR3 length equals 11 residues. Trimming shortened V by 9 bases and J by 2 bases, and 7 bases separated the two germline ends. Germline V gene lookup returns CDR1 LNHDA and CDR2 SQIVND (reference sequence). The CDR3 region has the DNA TGTGCCAGCTTTACCAACTATGGCTACACCTTC. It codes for CASFTNYGYTF.